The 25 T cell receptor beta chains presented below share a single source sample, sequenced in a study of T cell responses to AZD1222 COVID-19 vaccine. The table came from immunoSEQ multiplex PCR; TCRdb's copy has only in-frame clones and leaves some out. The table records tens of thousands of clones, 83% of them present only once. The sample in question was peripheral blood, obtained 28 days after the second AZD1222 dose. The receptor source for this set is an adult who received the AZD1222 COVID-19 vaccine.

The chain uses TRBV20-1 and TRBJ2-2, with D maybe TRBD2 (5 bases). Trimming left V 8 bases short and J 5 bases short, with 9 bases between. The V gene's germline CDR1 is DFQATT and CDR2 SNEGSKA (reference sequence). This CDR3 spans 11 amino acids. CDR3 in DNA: TGCAGTCCCCCGGGGACCGGGGAGCTGTTTTTT. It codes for CSPPGTGELFF.

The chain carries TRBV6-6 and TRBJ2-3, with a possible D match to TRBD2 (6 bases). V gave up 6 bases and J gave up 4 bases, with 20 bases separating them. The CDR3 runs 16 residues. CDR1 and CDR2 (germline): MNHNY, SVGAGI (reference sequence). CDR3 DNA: TGTGCCAGCAGCTCAGCGGGCGGGTCTGGGGCAGATACGCAGTATTTT. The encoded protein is CASSSAGGSGADTQYF.

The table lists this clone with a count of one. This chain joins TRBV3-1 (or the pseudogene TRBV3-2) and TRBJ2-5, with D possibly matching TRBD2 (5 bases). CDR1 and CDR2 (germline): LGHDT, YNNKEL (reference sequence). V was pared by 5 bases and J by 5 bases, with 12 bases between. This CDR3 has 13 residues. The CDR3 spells CASSEGTFETQYF. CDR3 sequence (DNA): TGTGCCAGCAGCGAGGGAACTTTCGAGACCCAGTACTTC.

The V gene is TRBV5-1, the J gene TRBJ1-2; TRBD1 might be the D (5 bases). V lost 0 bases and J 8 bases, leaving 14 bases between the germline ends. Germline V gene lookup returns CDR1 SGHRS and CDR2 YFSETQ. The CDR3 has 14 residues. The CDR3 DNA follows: TGCGCCAGCAGCTTGGATGGGGAAACAGGCGGCTACACCTTC. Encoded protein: CASSLDGETGGYTF.

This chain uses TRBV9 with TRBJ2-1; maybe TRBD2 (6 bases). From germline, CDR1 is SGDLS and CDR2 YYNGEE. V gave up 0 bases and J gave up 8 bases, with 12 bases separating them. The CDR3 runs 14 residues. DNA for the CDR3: TGTGCCAGCAGCGTAGGGCGGGGATCCCATGAGCAGTTCTTC. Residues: CASSVGRGSHEQFF.

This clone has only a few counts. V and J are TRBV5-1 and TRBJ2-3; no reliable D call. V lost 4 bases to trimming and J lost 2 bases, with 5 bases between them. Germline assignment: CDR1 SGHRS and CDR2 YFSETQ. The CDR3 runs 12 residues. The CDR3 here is CASSGSTDTQYF. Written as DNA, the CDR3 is TGCGCCAGCAGCGGATCCACAGATACGCAGTATTTT.

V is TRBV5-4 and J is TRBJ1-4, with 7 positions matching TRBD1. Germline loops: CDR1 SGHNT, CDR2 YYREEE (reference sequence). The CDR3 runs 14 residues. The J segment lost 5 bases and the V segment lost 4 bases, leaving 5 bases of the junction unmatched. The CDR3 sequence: CASSQTGLNEKLFF. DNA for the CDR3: TGTGCCAGCAGCCAGACAGGGCTCAATGAAAAACTGTTTTTT.

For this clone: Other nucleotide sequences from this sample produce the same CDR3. As DNA, the CDR3 is TGTGCCAGCAGTTTCCAGGGGGTCGGCAATCAGCCCCAGCATTTT. It is translated as CASSFQGVGNQPQHF. The chain combines TRBV27 with TRBJ1-5, with 7 bases matching TRBD1. Trimming took 3 bases from V and 2 from J; bases not matched to a gene: 4. Germline V CDR1 and CDR2: MNHEY, SMNVEV (reference sequence). The CDR3 is made up of 15 amino acids.

CDR3 protein: CASSADRAANIQYF. The CDR3 coding sequence is TGTGCCAGCAGTGCTGACAGGGCGGCAAACATTCAGTACTTC. This chain joins TRBV2 and TRBJ2-4, with TRBD1 matching over 7 bases. The ends lost 4 bases at V and 6 bases at J; junction bases unmatched: 6. Germline V lookup: CDR1 SNHLY, CDR2 FYNNEI. This CDR3 spans 14 amino acids.

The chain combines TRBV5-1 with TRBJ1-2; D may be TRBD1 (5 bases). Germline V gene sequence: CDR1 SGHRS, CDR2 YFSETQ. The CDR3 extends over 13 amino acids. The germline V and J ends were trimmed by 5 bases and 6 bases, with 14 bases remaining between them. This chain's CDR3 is CASRDGEQDGYTF. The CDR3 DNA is TGCGCCAGCAGGGACGGGGAACAGGATGGCTACACCTTC.

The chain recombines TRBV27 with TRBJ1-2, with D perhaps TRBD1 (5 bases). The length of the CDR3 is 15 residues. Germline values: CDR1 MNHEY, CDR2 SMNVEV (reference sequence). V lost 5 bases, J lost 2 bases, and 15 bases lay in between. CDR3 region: CASSPRGGRNYGYTF. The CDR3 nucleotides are TGTGCCAGCAGTCCCCGGGGGGGGAGGAACTATGGCTACACCTTC.

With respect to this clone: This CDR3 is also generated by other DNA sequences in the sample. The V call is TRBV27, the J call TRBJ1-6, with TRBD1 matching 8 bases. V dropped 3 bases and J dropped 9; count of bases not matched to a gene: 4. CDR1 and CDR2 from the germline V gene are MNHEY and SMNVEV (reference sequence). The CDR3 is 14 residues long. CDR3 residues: CASSLDRESSPLHF. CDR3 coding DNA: TGTGCCAGCAGTTTGGACAGGGAAAGTTCACCCCTCCACTTT.

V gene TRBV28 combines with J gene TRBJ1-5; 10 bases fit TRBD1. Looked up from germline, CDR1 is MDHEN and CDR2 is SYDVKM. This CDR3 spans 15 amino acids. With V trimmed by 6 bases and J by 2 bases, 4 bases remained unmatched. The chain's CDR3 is CASRETGGGNQPQHF. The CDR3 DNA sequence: TGTGCCAGCAGAGAGACAGGGGGCGGCAATCAGCCCCAGCATTTT.

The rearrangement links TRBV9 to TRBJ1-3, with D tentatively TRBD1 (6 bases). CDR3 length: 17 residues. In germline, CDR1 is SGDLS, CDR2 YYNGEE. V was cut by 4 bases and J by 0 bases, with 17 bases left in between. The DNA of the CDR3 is TGTGCCAGCAGCACGAGGACAGCTTCGAACTCTGGAAACACCATATATTTT. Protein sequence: CASSTRTASNSGNTIYF.

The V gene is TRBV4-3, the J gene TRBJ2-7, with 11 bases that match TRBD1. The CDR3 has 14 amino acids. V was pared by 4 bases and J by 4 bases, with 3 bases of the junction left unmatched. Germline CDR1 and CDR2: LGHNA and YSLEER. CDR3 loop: CASSPGTGGYEQYF. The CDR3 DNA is TGCGCCAGCAGCCCCGGGACAGGGGGTTACGAGCAGTACTTC.

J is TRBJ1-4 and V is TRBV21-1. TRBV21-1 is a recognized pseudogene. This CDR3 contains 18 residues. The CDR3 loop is CASTLKDKRKTTNEKLFF. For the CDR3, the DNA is TGTGCCAGCACCTTAAAGGACAAGCGGAAAACAACTAATGAAAAACTGTTTTTT.

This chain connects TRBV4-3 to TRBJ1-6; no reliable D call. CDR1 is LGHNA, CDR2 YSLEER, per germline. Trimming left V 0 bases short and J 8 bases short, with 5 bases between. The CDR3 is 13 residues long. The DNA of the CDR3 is TGCGCCAGCAGCCAAGATAATTATTCACCCCTCCACTTT. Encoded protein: CASSQDNYSPLHF.

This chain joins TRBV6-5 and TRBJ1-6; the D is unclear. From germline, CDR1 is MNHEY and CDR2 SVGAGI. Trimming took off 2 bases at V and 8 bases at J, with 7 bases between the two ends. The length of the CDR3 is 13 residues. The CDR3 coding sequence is TGTGCCAGCAGTTACAACGTGGATTCACCCCTCCACTTT. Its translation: CASSYNVDSPLHF.

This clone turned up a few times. The CDR3 DNA reads as TGTGCCAGCAGCGTACGCATAACCCCCTACAATGAGCAGTTCTTC. This encodes CASSVRITPYNEQFF. This chain uses TRBV9 with TRBJ2-1; D not resolved. CDR3 length equals 15 residues. V lost 1 base and J lost 2, with 10 bases in between. Germline V gene lookup returns CDR1 SGDLS and CDR2 YYNGEE.

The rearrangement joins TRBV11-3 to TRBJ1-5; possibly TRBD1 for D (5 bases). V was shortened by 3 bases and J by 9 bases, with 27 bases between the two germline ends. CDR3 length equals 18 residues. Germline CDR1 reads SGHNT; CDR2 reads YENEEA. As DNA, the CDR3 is TGTGCCAGCAGCTTGAGGGGCTCGGACTTCCCCCCCTACCGGCCCCAGCATTTT. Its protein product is CASSLRGSDFPPYRPQHF.

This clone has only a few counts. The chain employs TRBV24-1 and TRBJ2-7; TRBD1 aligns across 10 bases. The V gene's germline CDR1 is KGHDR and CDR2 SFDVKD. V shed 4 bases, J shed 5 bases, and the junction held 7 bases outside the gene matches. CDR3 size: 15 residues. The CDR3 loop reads CATSDKDRGSHEQYF. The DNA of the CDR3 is TGTGCCACCAGTGACAAGGACAGGGGGTCCCACGAGCAGTACTTC.

CDR3 DNA: TGCGCCAGCAGTCGGAGTCGGGGCTTTTACTACAATGAGCAGTTCTTC. Its protein is CASSRSRGFYYNEQFF. V gene TRBV4-3 combines with J gene TRBJ2-1; D is possibly TRBD1 or TRBD2 (5 bases each). Germline V gene data show CDR1 as LGHNA and CDR2 as YSLEER. V was pared by 6 bases and J by 3 bases, with 18 bases between. The CDR3 runs to 16 residues.

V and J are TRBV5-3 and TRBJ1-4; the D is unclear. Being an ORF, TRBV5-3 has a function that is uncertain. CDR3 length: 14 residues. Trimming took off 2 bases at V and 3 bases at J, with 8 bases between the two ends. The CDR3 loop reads CARSFRGPNEKLFF. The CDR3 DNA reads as TGTGCCAGAAGCTTTCGAGGGCCTAATGAAAAACTGTTTTTT.

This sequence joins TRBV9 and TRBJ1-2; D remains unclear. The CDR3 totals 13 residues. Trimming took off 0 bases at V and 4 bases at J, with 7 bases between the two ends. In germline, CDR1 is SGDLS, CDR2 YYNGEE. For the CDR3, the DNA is TGTGCCAGCAGCGTAGCTGAGGGCTATGGCTACACCTTC. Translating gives CASSVAEGYGYTF.

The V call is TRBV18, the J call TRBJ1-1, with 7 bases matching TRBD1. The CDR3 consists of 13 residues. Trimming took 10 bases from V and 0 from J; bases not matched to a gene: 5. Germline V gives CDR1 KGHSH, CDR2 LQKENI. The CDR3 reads CATAQGVNTEAFF. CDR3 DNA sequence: TGTGCCACCGCGCAGGGGGTGAACACTGAAGCTTTCTTT. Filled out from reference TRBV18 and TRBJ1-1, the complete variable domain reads NAGVMQNPRHLVRRRGQEARLRCSPMKGHSHVYWYRQLPEEGLKFMVYLQKENIIDESGMPKERFSAEFPKEGPSILRIQQVVRGDSAAYFCATAQGVNTEAFFGQGTRLTVV.